This T cell receptor (beta chain) was retrieved from a study of CD8 T cells in ankylosing spondylitis. Study-level results: About 8 highly homologous variants made up a TCR beta motif, and this motif appeared characteristic of ankylosing spondylitis blood. Disease-linked clones reportedly concentrated significantly in matched ankylosing spondylitis synovial fluid.

V lost 3 bases to trimming and J lost 6 bases; unmatched junction nucleotides: 9. This CDR3 is 16 amino acids long. The germline V gene has CDR1 KGHSH and CDR2 LQKENI. With respect to this clonotype: Its antigen is not known.

Scientists made TCR beta libraries using quantitative 5'-RACE with molecular barcodes. TCRdb recomputed calls from the 5' RACE reads with MiXCR, one row per CDR3 protein. The profile shows more than 95,000 distinct CDR3 sequences, about 8.5% of them singletons. The chain carries TRBV18 and TRBJ2-1; 9 bases match TRBD1. The sequencing input was blood, either unsorted or a sorted T cell fraction (not recorded which). This sequence was found in a male donor with ankylosing spondylitis or in good health (not recorded which). The CDR3 DNA follows: TGTGCCAGCTCACCCAAAAGGACAGGGGTTTTCAATGAGCAGTTCTTC. It codes for CASSPKRTGVFNEQFF.